This T cell receptor beta chain was retrieved from a study of stem cell transplantation in POMP-related autoinflammatory disease. About the research overall: The study hypothesized thymoproteasome defects skew the TRB repertoire via impaired CD8+ selection.

General observations from the study: Patients with PRAID showed a restricted number of unique TRB V-J gene pairings.

V was clipped by 0 bases and J by 3 bases, with 6 bases between them. Germline CDR1 reads LGHDT; CDR2 reads YNNKEL (reference sequence). The CDR3 is 14 residues long. Some clones are missing from TCRdb's copy, which holds only in-frame ones; the method was immunoSEQ multiplex PCR. The sample consists of some 68,000 clones, approximately 90% of them appearing once. This clone was recorded only once. The antigen is undetermined. The chain joins TRBV3-1 (or the pseudogene TRBV3-2) to TRBJ2-1, with no clear D. The sample was CD4+ T cells from PBMCs, taken after stem cell transplantation. This TCR was recovered from a human patient with POMP-related autoinflammation and immune dysregulation (PRAID). Some T cells may arise from the graft donor. The CDR3 nucleotides read TGTGCCAGCAGCCAAGAACGCCTCTACAATGAGCAGTTCTTC. Translated: CASSQERLYNEQFF.